The rows below give T cell receptor beta chains drawn from one sample of a study of blood T cell repertoires in COVID-19. Clones were sequenced by immunoSEQ multiplex PCR, and TCRdb holds only the in-frame ones, with some missing. The sample lists around 34,000 clones; 75% to 90% were seen once. Sequenced: peripheral blood. All receptors come from an older woman with acute or convalescent COVID-19. Both conserved end residues are part of each CDR3. Clone size is shown for a subset of rows, as once, few, many or a class of expanded clone.

len: 14
abundance: NA
v_gene: TRBV9
j_gene: TRBJ2-4
CDR3aa: CASSGSRSKNIQYF

len: 15
abundance: NA
v_gene: TRBV6-5
j_gene: TRBJ1-5
CDR3aa: CASRIREYSNQPQHF

len: 15
abundance: NA
v_gene: TRBV2
j_gene: TRBJ2-7
CDR3aa: CASTGQGASSYEQYF

len: 13
abundance: NA
v_gene: TRBV14
j_gene: TRBJ2-7
CDR3aa: CASSPTGAHEQYF

len: 14
abundance: NA
v_gene: TRBV5-8
j_gene: TRBJ2-7
CDR3aa: CASSLIAGTYEQYF

len: 15
abundance: NA
v_gene: TRBV7-2
j_gene: TRBJ2-1
CDR3aa: CASSPGLALHNEQFF

len: 13
abundance: NA
v_gene: TRBV12-3/TRBV12-4
j_gene: TRBJ1-6
CDR3aa: CASSLNTDSPLHF

len: 13
abundance: NA
v_gene: TRBV5-4
j_gene: TRBJ1-1
CDR3aa: CASSLGRNTEAFF

len: 12
abundance: NA
v_gene: TRBV19
j_gene: TRBJ1-2
CDR3aa: CASAPRGNGYTF

len: 17
abundance: NA
v_gene: TRBV6-1
j_gene: TRBJ2-5
CDR3aa: CASSGRGRYGGAETQYF

len: 15
abundance: NA
v_gene: TRBV4-1
j_gene: TRBJ1-2
CDR3aa: CASSQDTAFNYGYTF

len: 13
abundance: NA
v_gene: TRBV29-1
j_gene: TRBJ2-1
CDR3aa: CSVGLALINEQFF

len: 13
abundance: NA
v_gene: TRBV19
j_gene: TRBJ1-1
CDR3aa: CASTMDTYTEAFF

len: 14
abundance: NA
v_gene: TRBV28
j_gene: TRBJ2-7
CDR3aa: CASSMSTSGYEQYF

len: 15
abundance: NA
v_gene: TRBV2
j_gene: TRBJ1-5
CDR3aa: CASSEETGAVKPQHF

len: 14
abundance: NA
v_gene: TRBV5-5
j_gene: TRBJ2-7
CDR3aa: CASAWLAGAYEQYF

len: 16
abundance: many
v_gene: TRBV4-2
j_gene: TRBJ1-4
CDR3aa: CASSQGRGGTNEKLFF

len: 12
abundance: NA
v_gene: TRBV3-1/TRBV3-2
j_gene: TRBJ2-1
CDR3aa: CASSQAGLPQFF

len: 11
abundance: NA
v_gene: TRBV6-5
j_gene: TRBJ1-2
CDR3aa: CASSPLYGYTF

len: 14
abundance: NA
v_gene: TRBV2
j_gene: TRBJ1-1
CDR3aa: CASSAAAASLRAFF

len: 19
abundance: NA
v_gene: TRBV19
j_gene: TRBJ2-2
CDR3aa: CASSLGLAGGNLNTGELFF

len: 15
abundance: NA
v_gene: TRBV9
j_gene: TRBJ2-5
CDR3aa: CASSVGNSVRETQYF

len: 15
abundance: NA
v_gene: TRBV19
j_gene: TRBJ2-7
CDR3aa: CASSIDPGQINEQYF

len: 16
abundance: once
v_gene: TRBV19
j_gene: TRBJ2-5
CDR3aa: CASSPGGIASGTRQYF

len: 14
abundance: NA
v_gene: TRBV5-1
j_gene: TRBJ2-3
CDR3aa: CASSLGQTEDTQYF

len: 11
abundance: NA
v_gene: TRBV20-1
j_gene: TRBJ1-2
CDR3aa: CSAPVRGGYTF

len: 13
abundance: NA
v_gene: TRBV27
j_gene: TRBJ1-2
CDR3aa: CASSSGIDYGYTF

len: 13
abundance: NA
v_gene: TRBV5-1
j_gene: TRBJ2-7
CDR3aa: CASRGTGVYEQYF